A selection of T cell receptor beta chains follows, all from one sample in a study of PD-1 blockade in classical Hodgkin lymphoma. Produced via immunoSEQ multiplex PCR; TCRdb's table is partial and in-frame only. Of roughly 140,000 clones in the sample, under 85% were seen once. The sample in question was peripheral blood mononuclear cells (PBMCs), obtained before the second cycle of nivolumab. The receptors stem from a human donor with classical Hodgkin lymphoma. The conserved cysteine and the conserved F or W are not part of the CDR3 here. Fields, in order: V gene, CDR3 protein.

v_gene: TRBV19
CDR3aa: ASSTTGNYGYT

v_gene: TRBV4-3
CDR3aa: ASGTGNGYT

v_gene: TRBV28
CDR3aa: ASSSLDSMNTEAF

v_gene: TRBV5-4
CDR3aa: ASSLAGHGNQPQH

v_gene: TRBV5-3
CDR3aa: ARSFGGPWGYT

v_gene: TRBV28
CDR3aa: ASSPPREGTEAF

v_gene: TRBV11-1
CDR3aa: ASSLAVGETQY

v_gene: TRBV30
CDR3aa: ALNGYT

v_gene: TRBV7-3
CDR3aa: ASSLKALTLTYNEQF

v_gene: TRBV7-2
CDR3aa: ASSRPGLAVISSYNEQF

v_gene: TRBV7-2
CDR3aa: ASSHWSGSWNEQF

v_gene: TRBV5-1
CDR3aa: ASSLEGVGVAYEQY

v_gene: TRBV4-2
CDR3aa: ASSQDQDTGQGTDTQY